This record concerns one TCR beta chain sequence. The antigen is not known. This specimen belongs to a study of a mutant IDH1 vaccine in newly diagnosed glioma. V shed 2 bases and J 1 base; nucleotides not matched to a gene: 1. The CDR3 consists of 14 residues. Germline CDR1 reads SGHTA; CDR2 reads FQGTGA. Assay: immunoSEQ multiplex PCR; the TCRdb copy retains only in-frame clones and omits some. The top ten hold approximately 1.5% of the sample, which has 50,000 to 65,000 clones, around 86% seen once. Specified time point: week 23, last vaccination. Each dose of the vaccine consisted of 300 ug of mutant IDH1 20-mer peptide, with topical imiquimod.

The TCR sequence derives from a man aged 35-49 years with glioma. The chain carries TRBV7-3 and TRBJ2-5; the match to TRBD2 covers 7 bases. The starting material was PBMCs, obtained from a glioma patient whose treatment included an IDH1 peptide vaccine. CDR3 in amino acids: CASSLGGGQETQYF. As DNA, the CDR3 is TGTGCCAGCAGCTTAGGCGGGGGCCAAGAGACCCAGTACTTC.